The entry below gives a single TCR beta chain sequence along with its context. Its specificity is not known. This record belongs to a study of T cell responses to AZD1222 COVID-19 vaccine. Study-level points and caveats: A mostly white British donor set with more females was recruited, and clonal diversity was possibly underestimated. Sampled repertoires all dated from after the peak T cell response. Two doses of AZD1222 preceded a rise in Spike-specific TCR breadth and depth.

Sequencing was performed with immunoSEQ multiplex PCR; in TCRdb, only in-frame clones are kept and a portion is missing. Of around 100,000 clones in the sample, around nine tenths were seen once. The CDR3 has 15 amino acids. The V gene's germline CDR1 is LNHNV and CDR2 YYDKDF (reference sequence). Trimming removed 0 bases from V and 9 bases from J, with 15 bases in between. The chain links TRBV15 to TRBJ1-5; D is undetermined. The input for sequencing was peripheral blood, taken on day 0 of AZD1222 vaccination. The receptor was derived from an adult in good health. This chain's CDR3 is CATSRDQSRSGPQHF. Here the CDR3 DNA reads TGTGCCACCAGCAGAGATCAGAGCCGGTCGGGGCCCCAGCATTTT.